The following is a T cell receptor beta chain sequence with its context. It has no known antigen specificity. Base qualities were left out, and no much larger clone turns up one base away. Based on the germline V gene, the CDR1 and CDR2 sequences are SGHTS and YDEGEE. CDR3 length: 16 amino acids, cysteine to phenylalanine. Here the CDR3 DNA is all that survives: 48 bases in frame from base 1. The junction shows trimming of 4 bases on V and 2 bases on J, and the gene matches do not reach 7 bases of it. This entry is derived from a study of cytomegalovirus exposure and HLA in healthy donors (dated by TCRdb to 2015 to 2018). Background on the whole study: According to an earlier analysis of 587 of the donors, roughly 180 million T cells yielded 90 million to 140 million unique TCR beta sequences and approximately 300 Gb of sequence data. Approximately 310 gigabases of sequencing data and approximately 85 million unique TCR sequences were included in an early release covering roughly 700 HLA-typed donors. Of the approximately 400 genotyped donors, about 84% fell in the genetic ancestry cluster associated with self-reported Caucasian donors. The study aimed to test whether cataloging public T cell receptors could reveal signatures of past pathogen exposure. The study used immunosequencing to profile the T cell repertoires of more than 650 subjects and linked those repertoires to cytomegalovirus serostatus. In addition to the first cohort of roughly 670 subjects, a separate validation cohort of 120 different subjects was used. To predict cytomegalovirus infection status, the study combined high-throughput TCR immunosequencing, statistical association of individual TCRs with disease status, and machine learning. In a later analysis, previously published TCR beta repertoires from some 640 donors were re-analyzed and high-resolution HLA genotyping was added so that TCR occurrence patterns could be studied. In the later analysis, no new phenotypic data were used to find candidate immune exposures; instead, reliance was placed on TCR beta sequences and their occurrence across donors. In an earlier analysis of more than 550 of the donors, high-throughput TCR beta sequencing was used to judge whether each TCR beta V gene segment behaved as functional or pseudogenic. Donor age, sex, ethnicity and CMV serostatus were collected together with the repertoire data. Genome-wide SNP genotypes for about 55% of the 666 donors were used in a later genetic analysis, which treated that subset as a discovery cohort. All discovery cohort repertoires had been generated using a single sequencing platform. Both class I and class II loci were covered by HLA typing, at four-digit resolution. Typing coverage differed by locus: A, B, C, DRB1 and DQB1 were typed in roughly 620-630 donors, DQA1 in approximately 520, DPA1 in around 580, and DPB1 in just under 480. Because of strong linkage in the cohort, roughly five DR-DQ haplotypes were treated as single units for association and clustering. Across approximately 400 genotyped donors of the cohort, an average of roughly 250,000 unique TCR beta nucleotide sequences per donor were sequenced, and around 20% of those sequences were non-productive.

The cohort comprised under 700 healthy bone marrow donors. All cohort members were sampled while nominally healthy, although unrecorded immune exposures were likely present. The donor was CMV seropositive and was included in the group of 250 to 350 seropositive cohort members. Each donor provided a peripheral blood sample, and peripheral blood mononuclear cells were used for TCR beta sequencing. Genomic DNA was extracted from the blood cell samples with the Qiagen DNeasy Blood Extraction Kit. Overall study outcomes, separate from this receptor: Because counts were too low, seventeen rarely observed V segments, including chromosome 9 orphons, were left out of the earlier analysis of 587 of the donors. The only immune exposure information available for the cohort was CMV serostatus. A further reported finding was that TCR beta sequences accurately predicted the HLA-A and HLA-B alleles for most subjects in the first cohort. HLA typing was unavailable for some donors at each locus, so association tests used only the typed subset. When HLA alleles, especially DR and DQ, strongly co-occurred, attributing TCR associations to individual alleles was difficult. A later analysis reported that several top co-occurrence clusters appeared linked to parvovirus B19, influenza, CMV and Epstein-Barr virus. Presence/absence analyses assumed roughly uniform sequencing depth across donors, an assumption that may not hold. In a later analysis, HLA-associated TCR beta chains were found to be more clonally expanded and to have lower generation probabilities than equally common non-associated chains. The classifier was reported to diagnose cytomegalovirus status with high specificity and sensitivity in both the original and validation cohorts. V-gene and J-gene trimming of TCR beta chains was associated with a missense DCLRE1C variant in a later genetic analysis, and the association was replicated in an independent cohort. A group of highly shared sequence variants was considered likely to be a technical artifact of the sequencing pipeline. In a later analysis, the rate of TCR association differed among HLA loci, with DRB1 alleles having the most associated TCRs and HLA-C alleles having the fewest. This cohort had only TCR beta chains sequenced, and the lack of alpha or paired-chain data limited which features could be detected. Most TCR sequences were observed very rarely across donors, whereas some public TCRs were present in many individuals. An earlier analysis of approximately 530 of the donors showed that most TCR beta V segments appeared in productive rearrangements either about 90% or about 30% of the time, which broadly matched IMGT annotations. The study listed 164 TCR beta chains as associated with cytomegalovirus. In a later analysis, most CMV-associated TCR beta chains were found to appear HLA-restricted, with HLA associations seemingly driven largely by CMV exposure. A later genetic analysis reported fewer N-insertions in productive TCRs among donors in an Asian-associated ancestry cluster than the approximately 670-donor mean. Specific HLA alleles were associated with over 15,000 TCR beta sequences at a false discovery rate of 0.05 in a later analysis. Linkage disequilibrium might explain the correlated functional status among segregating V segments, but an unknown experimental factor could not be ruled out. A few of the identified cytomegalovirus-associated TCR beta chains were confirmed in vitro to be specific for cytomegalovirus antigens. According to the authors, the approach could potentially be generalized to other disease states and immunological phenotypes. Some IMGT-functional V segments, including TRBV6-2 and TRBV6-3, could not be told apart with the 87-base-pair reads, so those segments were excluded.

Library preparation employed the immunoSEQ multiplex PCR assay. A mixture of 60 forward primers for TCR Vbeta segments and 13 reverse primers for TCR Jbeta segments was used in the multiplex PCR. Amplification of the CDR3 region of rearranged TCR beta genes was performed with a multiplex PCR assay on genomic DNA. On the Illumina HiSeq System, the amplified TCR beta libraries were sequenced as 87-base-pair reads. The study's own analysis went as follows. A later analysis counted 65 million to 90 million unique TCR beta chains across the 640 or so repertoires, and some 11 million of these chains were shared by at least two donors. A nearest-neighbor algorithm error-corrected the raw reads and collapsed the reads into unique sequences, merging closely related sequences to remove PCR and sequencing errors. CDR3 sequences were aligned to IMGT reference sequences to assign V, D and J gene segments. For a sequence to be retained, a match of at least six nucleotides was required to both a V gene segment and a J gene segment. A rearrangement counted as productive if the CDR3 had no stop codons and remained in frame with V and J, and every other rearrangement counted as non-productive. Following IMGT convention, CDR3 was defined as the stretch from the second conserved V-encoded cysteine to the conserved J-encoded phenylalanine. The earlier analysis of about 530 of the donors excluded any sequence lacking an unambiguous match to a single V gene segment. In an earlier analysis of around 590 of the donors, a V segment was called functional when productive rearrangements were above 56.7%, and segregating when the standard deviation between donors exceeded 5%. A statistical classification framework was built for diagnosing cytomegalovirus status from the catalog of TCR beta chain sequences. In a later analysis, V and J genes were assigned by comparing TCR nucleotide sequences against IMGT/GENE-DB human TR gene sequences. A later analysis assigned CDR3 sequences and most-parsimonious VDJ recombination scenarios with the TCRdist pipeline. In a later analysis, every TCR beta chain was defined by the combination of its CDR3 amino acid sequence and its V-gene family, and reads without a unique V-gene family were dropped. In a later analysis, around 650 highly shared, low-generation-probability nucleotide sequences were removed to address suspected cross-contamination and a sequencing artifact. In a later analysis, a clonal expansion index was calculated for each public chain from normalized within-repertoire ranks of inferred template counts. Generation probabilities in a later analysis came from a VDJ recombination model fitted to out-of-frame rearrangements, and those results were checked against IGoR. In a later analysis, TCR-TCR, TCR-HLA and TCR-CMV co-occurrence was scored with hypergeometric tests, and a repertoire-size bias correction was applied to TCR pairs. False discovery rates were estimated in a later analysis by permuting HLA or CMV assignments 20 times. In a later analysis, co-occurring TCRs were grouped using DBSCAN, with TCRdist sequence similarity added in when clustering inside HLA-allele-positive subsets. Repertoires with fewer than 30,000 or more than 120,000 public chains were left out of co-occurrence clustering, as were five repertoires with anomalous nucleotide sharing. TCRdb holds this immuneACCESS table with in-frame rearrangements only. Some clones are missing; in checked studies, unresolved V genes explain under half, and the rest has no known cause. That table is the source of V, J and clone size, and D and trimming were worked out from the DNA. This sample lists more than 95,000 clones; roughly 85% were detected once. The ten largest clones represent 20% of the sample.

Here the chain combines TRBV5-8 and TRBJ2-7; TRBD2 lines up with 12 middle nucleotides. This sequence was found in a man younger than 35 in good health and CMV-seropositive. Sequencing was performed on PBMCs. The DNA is TGTGCCAGCAGCCCGACTAGCGGGGGTTCCCCCTACGAGCAGTACTTC. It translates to CASSPTSGGSPYEQYF.